This passage covers 3 T cell receptor beta chains from one sample sequenced in a study of T-cell reconstitution after alpha-beta-depleted transplantation in children. Unique molecular identifiers tagged the TCRbeta library. One entry per CDR3 protein results from TCRdb running MiXCR on the PCR reads. The sample lists about 290,000 distinct CDR3 sequences, around 9.1% seen once, with just under 7.5% in the top ten. Sample: PBMCs, taken before TCRalphabeta/CD19-depleted stem cell transplant. These receptors all stem from a boy under two years old with acute myeloid leukemia, due to receive a stem cell transplant.

A remark on this clonotype: A much larger clonotype is one base distant, so this may be a read error. The genes are TRBV7-2 and TRBJ1-2; D ambiguous. Germline V gene sequence: CDR1 SGHTA, CDR2 FQGNSA. The CDR3 contains 14 residues. Trimming shortened V by 0 bases and J by 6 bases, and 11 bases separated the two germline ends. DNA of the CDR3: TGTGCCAGCAGCTTAGCGCGTCGGGCCCATGGCTACACCTTC. Translated, it gives CASSLARRAHGYTF.

Notes on this clonotype: This clone may be a read error of a much larger clone one base away. The gene calls are TRBV7-6 and TRBJ2-3; D perhaps matches TRBD2 (5 bases). Germline V gene lookup returns CDR1 SGHVS and CDR2 FNYEAQ. The CDR3 has 16 amino acids. V lost 7 bases and J 0 bases, leaving 17 bases between the germline ends. CDR3 coding DNA: TGTGCCAGCACCTCAGACGGGGAGAGGAGCACAGATACGCAGTATTTT. Protein product: CASTSDGERSTDTQYF. Combining the CDR3 with reference TRBV7-6 and TRBJ2-3 gives the whole variable domain GAGVSQSPRYKVTKRGQDVALRCDPISGHVSLYWYRQALGQGPEFLTYFNYEAQQDKSGLPNDRFSAERPEGSISTLTIQRTEQRDSAMYRCASTSDGERSTDTQYFGPGTRLTVL.

This clonotype was recorded at least ten times. The chain links TRBV12-3 or TRBV12-4 to TRBJ2-3; D possibly corresponds to TRBD1 (6 bases). V lost 7 bases to trimming and J lost 2 bases, with 13 bases between them. This CDR3 has 14 residues. The CDR3 here is CASNPGDPTDTQYF. In nucleotides, the CDR3 is TGTGCCAGCAATCCAGGGGACCCCACAGATACGCAGTATTTT.